This T cell receptor beta chain was found in a study of T cells in Graves' hyperthyroidism and ophthalmopathy. Study-wide points: Onset of ophthalmopathy came a median around 6.5 months after the model predicted it.

Exclusion of patients followed from uncontrolled infection, other autoimmune disease, pregnancy or lactation. V was pared by 1 base and J by 0 bases, with 9 bases between. This CDR3 contains 15 residues. Germline CDR1 and CDR2: DFQATT and SNEGSKA (reference sequence). This clonotype was counted ten times or more. Its antigen is not known. Using RNA transcripts as the source, TCR beta CDR3 regions were amplified. When the TCR CDR3 underwent first-round RT-PCR, the HTBI primer set was used. TCRdb recomputed calls from the multiplex PCR reads with MiXCR, one row per CDR3 protein. The sample has hundreds of thousands of distinct CDR3 sequences; nearly 45% are singletons.

The chain carries TRBV20-1 and TRBJ1-4; D gene unclear. The sample consisted of peripheral blood or thyroid tissue (not recorded which). This TCR was sampled from an adult man with Graves' disease, either hyperthyroidism or ophthalmopathy (not recorded which). The CDR3 protein is CSARGAYATNEKLFF. CDR3 DNA: TGCAGTGCTAGAGGGGCGTACGCAACTAATGAAAAACTGTTTTTT.